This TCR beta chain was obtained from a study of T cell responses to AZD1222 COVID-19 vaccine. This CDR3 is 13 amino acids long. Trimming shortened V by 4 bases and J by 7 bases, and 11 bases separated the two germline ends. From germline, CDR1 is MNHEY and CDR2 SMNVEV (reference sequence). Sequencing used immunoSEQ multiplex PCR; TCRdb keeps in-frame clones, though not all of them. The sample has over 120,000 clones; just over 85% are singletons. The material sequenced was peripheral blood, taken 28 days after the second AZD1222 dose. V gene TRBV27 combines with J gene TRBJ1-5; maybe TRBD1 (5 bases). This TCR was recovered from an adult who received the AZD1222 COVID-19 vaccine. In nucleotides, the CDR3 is TGTGCCAGCAGTTATGGCAGGGCCCAGCCCCAGCATTTT. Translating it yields CASSYGRAQPQHF.